The clone carrying this T cell receptor (beta chain) was observed a single time. As yet, its antigen is unknown. The CDR3 extends over 16 amino acids. The ends lost 5 bases at V and 8 bases at J; junction bases unmatched: 9. The V gene's germline CDR1 is SEHNR and CDR2 FQNEAQ (reference sequence). The sample belongs to a study of T cell responses to AZD1222 COVID-19 vaccine. Produced via immunoSEQ multiplex PCR; TCRdb's table is partial and in-frame only. The top ten clones hold about 3% of a sample with around 88,000 clones, 85% to 90% of them seen once. The study's findings and limits: Unmutated variant regions are reportedly the target of nearly half of TCRs that are spike-specific. Spike-specific TCR breadth and depth both grew after two AZD1222 doses. Mostly white British, mostly female donors; authors suggested clonal diversity may be underestimated. Baseline seropositivity occurred in only a handful of AZD1222 recipients.

This sequence was found in an adult in good health. This chain joins TRBV7-9 and TRBJ2-1, with 13 bases lining up with TRBD2. The sequencing here drew on peripheral blood, taken on day 0 of MenACWY control vaccination. CDR3 region: CASSPDGTSGVDEQFF. CDR3 DNA sequence: TGTGCCAGCAGCCCAGATGGGACTAGCGGGGTCGATGAGCAGTTCTTC.